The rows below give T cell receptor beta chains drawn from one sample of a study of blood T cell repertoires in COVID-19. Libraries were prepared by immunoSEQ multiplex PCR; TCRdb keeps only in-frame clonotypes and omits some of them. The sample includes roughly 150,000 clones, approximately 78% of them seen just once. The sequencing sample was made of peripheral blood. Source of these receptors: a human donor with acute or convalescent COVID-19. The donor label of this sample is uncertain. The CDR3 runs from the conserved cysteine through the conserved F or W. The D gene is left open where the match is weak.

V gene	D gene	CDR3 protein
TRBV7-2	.	CASRLGGDEKLFF
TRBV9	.	CASSVQGSLKTEAFF
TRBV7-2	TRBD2	CASSSGTRRGETQYF
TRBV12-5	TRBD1	CASGLDPFGSGGLGYTF
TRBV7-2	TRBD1	CASSTQTGVNQPQHF
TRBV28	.	CASSSPGSPSSYNEQFF
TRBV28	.	CASSFRAKNIQYF
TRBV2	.	CASSEGQLFTEAFF
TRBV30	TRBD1	CAWTSQGAIGYTF
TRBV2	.	CALLTVGSYNEQFF
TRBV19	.	CASRQVNTGELFF
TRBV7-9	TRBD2	CASSLKIGGGSYNEQFF
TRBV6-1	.	CASSEAVGSLANYGYTF
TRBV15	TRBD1	CATSRGDRGSGGNQPQHF
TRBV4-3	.	CASRPGNRVNTEAFF
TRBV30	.	CAWTQGYNEKLFF
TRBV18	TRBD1	CASSLGQGNYGYTF
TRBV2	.	CASSLRQTSPPYYGYTF
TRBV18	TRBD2	CASSPPAGDNEQFF
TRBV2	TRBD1	CASSDRTGNTDTQYF
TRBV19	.	CASSALPEGRGNSPLHF
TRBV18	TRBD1	CASSPGQGNEQFF
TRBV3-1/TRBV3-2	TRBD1	CASSHKGAGLNGYTF
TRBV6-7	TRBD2	CARQGGLAGGPTGELFF
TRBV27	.	CASTDRLWGTEAFF
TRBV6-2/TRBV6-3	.	CASSYSTAQGRSEAFF
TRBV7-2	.	CASSSRGSYEQYF
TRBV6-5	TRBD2	CASSYSRTSNEQYF
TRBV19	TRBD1	CASSTRQGGKTEAFF
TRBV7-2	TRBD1	CASSLGTAQEAFF
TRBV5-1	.	CASSFGAPATNEKLFF
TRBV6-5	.	CASMPQSGRSYEQYF
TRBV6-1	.	CASSEARGYEQYF
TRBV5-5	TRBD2	CASSLAPGGSYEQYF
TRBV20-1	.	CSASFSQGSPYGYTF
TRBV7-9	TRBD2	CASSRGEPTDTQYF
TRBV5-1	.	CATSRGLAGELFF
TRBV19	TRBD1	CASSTGQNNEQFF
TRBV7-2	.	CASSLGQTGYTF
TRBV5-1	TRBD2	CASSWGSSGGNPKGQFF
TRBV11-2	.	CASSSPVVSHSGNTIYF
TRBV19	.	CASTEGISGNTIYF
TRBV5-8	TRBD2	CASSLAGRGGTTDTQYF
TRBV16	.	CASSQSAGAPREQYF
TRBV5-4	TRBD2	CASSLRRGGQSDEQFF
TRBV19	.	CASSSRDKGFYEQYF
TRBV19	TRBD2	CASRGSGVSYEQFF